What follows is one T cell receptor (beta chain) and its context. The target antigen is unknown. This sample is part of a study of identical twins. General study results and limits: Beta clonotypes that were abundant in cord blood contained fewer insertions, a pattern absent from memory repertoires. Models predicted less out-of-frame TCR alpha sharing in monozygotic twins than was found. Excess sharing between twins was weaker in beta out-of-frame sequences.

One entry per CDR3 protein, called by TCRdb with MiXCR from the 5' RACE reads. The sample records about 530,000 distinct CDR3 sequences, more than 20% being singletons. The trim removed 4 bases at V and 5 bases at J, leaving 8 bases unmatched. The CDR3 is made up of 15 amino acids. Per germline, CDR1 LGHDT and CDR2 YNNKEL (reference sequence). The same specimen was also included in a second study, on yellow fever vaccine responses in identical twins.

This chain uses TRBV3-1 with TRBJ2-3; 8 nucleotides align to TRBD1. This sequence was found in a woman younger than 30 in good health. Sequencing was performed on CD4+ T cells sorted from blood. The CDR3 here is CASSLRQGRGDTQYF. The DNA for the CDR3 is TGTGCCAGCAGCCTCCGACAGGGGAGAGGAGATACGCAGTATTTT.